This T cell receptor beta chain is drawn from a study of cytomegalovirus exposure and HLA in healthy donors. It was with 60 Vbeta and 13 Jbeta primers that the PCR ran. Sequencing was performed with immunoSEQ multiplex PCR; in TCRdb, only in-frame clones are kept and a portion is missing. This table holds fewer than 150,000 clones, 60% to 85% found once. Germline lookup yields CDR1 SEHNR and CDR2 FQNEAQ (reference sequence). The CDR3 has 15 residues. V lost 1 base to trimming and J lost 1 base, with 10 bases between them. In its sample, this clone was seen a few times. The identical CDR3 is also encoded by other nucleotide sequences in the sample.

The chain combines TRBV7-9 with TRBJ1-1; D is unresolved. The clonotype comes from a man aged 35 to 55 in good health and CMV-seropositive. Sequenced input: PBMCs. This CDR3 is CASSLGGGTNTEAFF. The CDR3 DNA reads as TGTGCCAGCAGCTTAGGTGGAGGAACGAACACTGAAGCTTTCTTT.